These T cell receptor beta chains were read from a single sample in a study of cytomegalovirus exposure and HLA in healthy donors. Produced via immunoSEQ multiplex PCR; TCRdb's table is partial and in-frame only. The table includes 120,000 or so clones, 65% to 85% detected once. Source material: PBMCs. The receptor source for this set is a man aged 30 to 45 in good health and CMV-seropositive. Both conserved end residues are part of each CDR3. The order of the fields is J gene, clone size, V gene, D gene, CDR3 protein, CDR3 DNA. The D gene is left open where the match is weak. Rows give clone size only sometimes, using once, few, many, or a class for an expanded clone.

>TRBJ2-7|-|TRBV7-2|-
CASSLEGQGIGSYEQYF
TGTGCCAGCAGCTTAGAAGGGCAGGGAATCGGCTCCTACGAGCAGTACTTC
>TRBJ2-5|-|TRBV7-9|TRBD2
CSSSFPGSTRAGGKETQYF
TGTTCCAGCAGCTTTCCCGGGTCCACCAGGGCGGGGGGCAAAGAGACCCAGTACTTC
>TRBJ1-1|-|TRBV4-1|TRBD1
CASSQGAGGVTEAFF
TGCGCCAGCAGCCAAGGTGCAGGGGGCGTCACTGAAGCTTTCTTT
>TRBJ2-5|-|TRBV27|-
CASRGQETQYF
TGTGCCAGCCGGGGCCAAGAGACCCAGTACTTC
>TRBJ2-7|-|TRBV29-1|TRBD1
CSAGQGAYEQYF
TGCAGCGCAGGACAGGGGGCCTACGAGCAGTACTTC
>TRBJ1-1|few|TRBV19|-
CASSKGSEAFF
TGTGCCAGTAGTAAGGGGTCGGAAGCTTTCTTT
>TRBJ1-1|few|TRBV14|-
CASSQDSGSGGTEAFF
TGTGCCAGCAGCCAAGATTCGGGGTCGGGGGGAACTGAAGCTTTCTTT
>TRBJ2-7|-|TRBV5-1|-
CASSLARSYEQYF
TGCGCCAGCAGCTTGGCCCGCTCCTACGAGCAGTACTTC
>TRBJ1-3|-|TRBV6-6|-
CASSYWEGGNTIYF
TGTGCCAGCAGTTACTGGGAGGGAGGAAACACCATATATTTT
>TRBJ2-7|-|TRBV7-2|-
CASSPTTAESHEQYF
TGTGCCAGCAGCCCAACGACTGCTGAGAGCCACGAGCAGTACTTC
>TRBJ1-2|-|TRBV7-2|TRBD1
CASSLDRDRGRGYTF
TGTGCCAGCAGCTTAGACCGGGACAGGGGGCGAGGCTACACCTTC
>TRBJ1-5|-|TRBV7-9|-
CASSPGVGNQPQHF
TGTGCCAGCAGCCCAGGGGTGGGTAATCAGCCCCAGCATTTT
>TRBJ2-7|-|TRBV7-9|-
CASSLVDRSYEQYF
TGTGCCAGCAGCTTAGTCGACAGGAGCTACGAGCAGTACTTC
>TRBJ2-3|-|TRBV23-1|TRBD2
CASSQSGGIDTQYF
TGCGCCAGCAGTCAGAGCGGGGGGATAGATACGCAGTATTTT
>TRBJ2-3|-|TRBV7-9|-
CASSPPRGLSTDTQYF
TGTGCCAGCAGCCCCCCCCGGGGTCTTAGCACAGATACGCAGTATTTT
>TRBJ2-7|-|TRBV7-9|-
CASSLDSDRYSYEQYF
TGTGCCAGCAGCTTAGACTCGGACAGATACTCCTACGAGCAGTACTTC
>TRBJ1-5|-|TRBV2|TRBD1
CASREGQGGQPQHF
TGTGCCAGCAGGGAAGGACAGGGTGGTCAGCCCCAGCATTTT
>TRBJ2-1|-|TRBV10-3|TRBD2
CAIASGLLNEQFF
TGTGCCATCGCTAGCGGGCTCCTCAATGAGCAGTTCTTC
>TRBJ2-7|few|TRBV5-6|-
CASSLMTRAYEQYF
TGTGCCAGCAGCTTAATGACCAGGGCCTACGAGCAGTACTTC
>TRBJ2-3|-|TRBV7-2|-
CATSGGIGTDTQYF
TGTGCCACCTCGGGGGGCATTGGCACAGATACGCAGTATTTT
>TRBJ2-2|-|TRBV7-9|TRBD1
CASRPGQANTGELFF
TGTGCCAGCAGGCCGGGACAGGCGAACACCGGGGAGCTGTTTTTT
>TRBJ2-2|-|TRBV7-9|TRBD1
CASSLVRQGAGELFF
TGTGCCAGCAGCTTAGTGAGACAGGGGGCCGGGGAGCTGTTTTTT
>TRBJ1-1|-|TRBV2|TRBD1
CASSEEGQDTEAFF
TGTGCCAGCAGTGAAGAAGGACAGGACACTGAAGCTTTCTTT
>TRBJ2-3|-|TRBV4-1|-
CASSQGQGGTDTQYF
TGCGCCAGCAGCCAAGGGCAGGGTGGCACAGATACGCAGTATTTT
>TRBJ2-7|-|TRBV11-2|-
CASSLQLLSREQYF
TGTGCCAGCAGCTTACAACTCCTGTCTAGAGAGCAGTACTTC
>TRBJ2-3|-|TRBV2|TRBD1
CASRGDRGSTDTQYF
TGTGCCAGCAGGGGGGACAGAGGTAGCACAGATACGCAGTATTTT
>TRBJ1-2|-|TRBV7-2|-
CASSLGGQGYGYTF
TGTGCCAGCAGCTTAGGGGGGCAAGGCTATGGCTACACCTTC
>TRBJ1-6|-|TRBV6-4|-
CASSDWNSGLHSPLHF
TGTGCCAGCAGTGACTGGAACTCAGGGCTTCATTCACCCCTCCACTTT
>TRBJ2-1|-|TRBV10-3|-
CAISGGRLDYNEQFF
TGTGCCATCAGTGGTGGGCGACTAGATTACAATGAGCAGTTCTTC
>TRBJ1-1|-|TRBV18|-
CASSPYPGGTEAFF
TGTGCCAGCTCACCATATCCGGGGGGCACTGAAGCTTTCTTT
>TRBJ1-4|-|TRBV15|-
CATRPRAAGEKLFF
TGTGCCACCAGACCGAGAGCCGCGGGGGAAAAACTGTTTTTT
>TRBJ2-7|-|TRBV5-6|-
CASSSRQGFSYEQYF
TGTGCCAGCAGCTCTCGGCAGGGGTTCTCCTACGAGCAGTACTTC
>TRBJ2-3|-|TRBV2|TRBD2
CASSDPAGAKGDTQYF
TGTGCCAGCAGTGACCCAGCGGGGGCTAAGGGGGATACGCAGTATTTT
>TRBJ2-1|few|TRBV7-3|TRBD2
CASSISGGVYNEQFF
TGTGCCAGCAGCATTAGCGGGGGGGTGTACAATGAGCAGTTCTTC
>TRBJ2-3|-|TRBV30|TRBD2
CAWSRHSGSTDTQYF
TGTGCCTGGTCGAGACATAGCGGGAGCACAGATACGCAGTATTTT
>TRBJ1-2|-|TRBV9|TRBD1
CASSPRQGSYGYTF
TGTGCCAGCAGCCCACGACAGGGATCCTATGGCTACACCTTC
>TRBJ2-1|-|TRBV2|TRBD2
CASSEIRLAGNNEQFF
TGTGCCAGCAGTGAAATCCGACTAGCGGGAAACAATGAGCAGTTCTTC
>TRBJ2-2|once|TRBV7-3|TRBD2
CASSHTSGGSTGELFF
TGTGCCAGCAGCCATACTAGCGGGGGGAGCACCGGGGAGCTGTTTTTT
>TRBJ2-5|-|TRBV18|TRBD2
CASSGAGTSGFETQYF
TGTGCCAGCTCAGGGGCCGGGACTAGCGGGTTCGAGACCCAGTACTTC
>TRBJ2-7|-|TRBV5-6|-
CASSFLTSSYEQYF
TGTGCCAGCAGCTTTCTGACATCCTCCTACGAGCAGTACTTC
>TRBJ2-5|-|TRBV28|-
CASLGGETQYF
TGTGCCAGCCTTGGGGGGGAGACCCAGTACTTC
>TRBJ1-6|-|TRBV7-6|TRBD1
CASSLDRGNSPLHF
TGTGCCAGCAGCTTGGACAGGGGAAATTCACCCCTCCACTTT